Each of the 27 T cell receptor beta chains below was sequenced from the same sample in a study of blood T cell repertoires in COVID-19. The protocol was immunoSEQ multiplex PCR, while the TCRdb copy is restricted to in-frame clones and leaves out a portion. The profile shows over 100,000 clones, around 86% of them singletons. Material: peripheral blood. The receptors were gathered from a woman aged 55-75 years with active or convalescent COVID-19.

This clone was observed once. This chain uses TRBV27 with TRBJ1-4, with D unresolved. CDR3 length equals 14 residues. V was cut by 5 bases and J by 8 bases, with 15 bases left in between. Germline V CDR1 and CDR2: MNHEY, SMNVEV (reference sequence). CDR3 sequence (DNA): TGTGCCAGCAGTCCCTATGAGCCGAAAGAAAAACTGTTTTTT. Its translation: CASSPYEPKEKLFF.

In this sample, this clone turned up a few times. The J gene is TRBJ2-7, the V gene TRBV28; 8 nucleotides align to TRBD2. CDR1 and CDR2 (germline): MDHEN, SYDVKM. This CDR3 contains 15 residues. The V and J ends lost 6 bases and 4 bases, in that order; junction bases with no gene match: 11. CDR3 amino acids: CASRAGGASPYEQYV. The CDR3 DNA reads TGTGCCAGCAGGGCGGGGGGCGCCTCCCCGTACGAGCAGTACGTC.

The chain uses TRBV4-1 and TRBJ1-1; D is ambiguous. V was shortened by 2 bases and J by 1 base, with 8 bases between the two germline ends. The CDR3 has 14 residues. Looked up from germline, CDR1 is MGHRA and CDR2 is YSYEKL. This CDR3 reads CASSQPSRNTEAFF. In DNA form, the CDR3 reads TGCGCCAGCAGCCAACCGTCCCGGAACACTGAAGCTTTCTTT.

The rearrangement joins TRBV3-1 (or the pseudogene TRBV3-2) to TRBJ2-1, with 8 bases that match TRBD2. In germline, CDR1 is LGHDT, CDR2 YNNKEL (reference sequence). V lost 2 bases and J lost 4; bases outside the gene matches: 7. CDR3 length: 16 amino acids. The CDR3 nucleotides read TGTGCCAGCAGCCAACCGGGACTAGGACCTTACAATGAGCAGTTCTTC. Protein product: CASSQPGLGPYNEQFF.

V usage is TRBV7-9 and J usage is TRBJ2-1; TRBD2 might be the D (6 bases). V was shortened by 1 base and J by 4 bases, with 20 bases between the two germline ends. CDR3 length equals 18 residues. The germline V gene encodes CDR1 SEHNR and CDR2 FQNEAQ (reference sequence). CDR3 coding DNA: TGTGCCAGCAGCTTAGTCGGGCCAACGGTAGCGGTTTACAATGAGCAGTTCTTC. It is translated as CASSLVGPTVAVYNEQFF.

The rearrangement links TRBV28 to TRBJ2-2, with TRBD1 matching 7 bases. Losses at the gene ends were 6 bases for V and 5 bases for J; bases not matched to a gene: 6. The CDR3 has 14 amino acids. Germline V gene data show CDR1 as MDHEN and CDR2 as SYDVKM. CDR3 protein: CASSLRGRTGELFF. The DNA of the CDR3 is TGTGCCAGCAGCTTAAGGGGGCGAACCGGGGAGCTGTTTTTT.

V is TRBV29-1 and J is TRBJ2-7; 8 nucleotides line up with TRBD1. V lost 4 bases to trimming and J lost 5 bases; unmatched junction nucleotides: 10. Germline-derived CDR1 and CDR2 are SQVTM and ANQGSEA. The CDR3 is 14 amino acids. CDR3 bases: TGCAGCGTTGCCTTGGCAGGGGGCTTGCACGAGCAGTACTTC. The encoded protein is CSVALAGGLHEQYF.

The chain employs TRBV18 and TRBJ2-1; D not resolved. This CDR3 region has 16 residues. The germline gives CDR1 KGHSH, CDR2 LQKENI. The V gene lost 4 bases and the J gene lost 0 bases, with 13 bases spanning the gap. The CDR3: CASSLPGLASYNEQFF. DNA of the CDR3: TGTGCCAGCTCACTCCCAGGCCTTGCCTCCTACAATGAGCAGTTCTTC.

The chain employs TRBV11-3 and TRBJ2-1; tentative D call: TRBD2 (5 bases). From germline, CDR1 is SGHNT and CDR2 YENEEA. CDR3 length: 14 residues. Trimming stripped 5 bases from V and 5 bases from J, with 13 bases between. The CDR3 loop reads CASSRSGVNNEQFF. For the CDR3, the DNA is TGTGCCAGCAGCAGGTCCGGGGTTAACAATGAGCAGTTCTTC.

The chain joins TRBV10-2 to TRBJ2-7; TRBD1 might be the D (6 bases). The CDR3 loop spans 12 amino acids. Germline loops: CDR1 WSHSY, CDR2 SAAADI. V shed 4 bases and J shed 3 bases, with 7 bases lying between them. The CDR3 DNA follows: TGCGCCAGCAGTGTACAGGGCTACGAGCAGTACGTC. Translating gives CASSVQGYEQYV.

V and J are TRBV11-1 and TRBJ2-1, with D possibly TRBD2 on 5 matching bases. The CDR3 is made up of 13 amino acids. Deletions cut 4 bases from V and 11 bases from J, with 15 bases between. Germline values: CDR1 SGHAT, CDR2 FQDESV (reference sequence). The DNA for the CDR3 is TGTGCCAGCAGCTCAGGACTTCAGTCTCAGCAGTTCTTC. Protein sequence: CASSSGLQSQQFF. Combining the CDR3 with reference TRBV11-1 and TRBJ2-1 gives the whole variable domain EAEVAQSPRYKITEKSQAVAFWCDPISGHATLYWYRQILGQGPELLVQFQDESVVDDSQLPKDRFSAERLKGVDSTLKIQPAELGDSAMYLCASSSGLQSQQFFGPGTRLTVL.

This rearrangement joins TRBV28 to TRBJ1-1, with a tentative D call TRBD1 (5 bases). Trimming removed 4 bases from V and 0 bases from J, with 9 bases in between. The CDR3 consists of 14 residues. The germline CDR1 and CDR2 sequences are MDHEN and SYDVKM. Here the CDR3 DNA reads TGTGCCAGCAGTTCCCGGACATTGAACACTGAAGCTTTCTTT. Translated: CASSSRTLNTEAFF.

The chain has TRBV3-1 (or the pseudogene TRBV3-2) and TRBJ1-1; D is possibly TRBD1 (6 bases). Trimming cost V 1 base and J 1 base, with 10 bases left between them. The CDR3 consists of 15 residues. Germline V gives CDR1 LGHDT, CDR2 YNNKEL (reference sequence). CDR3 loop: CASSQGATGNTEAFF. The CDR3 nucleotides read TGTGCCAGCAGCCAAGGCGCGACAGGGAACACTGAAGCTTTCTTT.

The genes are TRBV11-2 and TRBJ2-5; D gene unclear. The CDR3 is 12 amino acids. The germline V and J ends were trimmed by 5 bases and 5 bases, with 9 bases remaining between them. The germline CDR1 and CDR2 sequences are SGHAT and FQNNGV. CDR3 protein: CASSLRSETQYF. As DNA, the CDR3 is TGTGCCAGCAGCCTCAGGTCGGAGACCCAGTACTTC.

J is TRBJ1-1 and V is TRBV19, with 11 bases matching TRBD1. The germline V gene has CDR1 LNHDA and CDR2 SQIVND (reference sequence). This CDR3 comprises 17 residues. V gave up 4 bases and J gave up 4 bases; unmatched junction bases: 11. The CDR3 nucleotides are TGTGCCAGTAGTAGGGGTGGAGGACAGGGGGCTGTCACTGAAGCTTTCTTT. Translated, it gives CASSRGGGQGAVTEAFF. The full variable domain, rest sourced from reference TRBV19 and TRBJ1-1, is DGGITQSPKYLFRKEGQNVTLSCEQNLNHDAMYWYRQDPGQGLRLIYYSQIVNDFQKGDIAEGYSVSREKKESFPLTVTSAQKNPTAFYLCASSRGGGQGAVTEAFFGQGTRLTVV.

About this clone: The sample holds other DNA sequences that translate to the same CDR3. The CDR3 spells CASSREGTDTQYF. DNA for the CDR3: TGCGCCAGCAGCAGGGAGGGTACAGATACGCAGTATTTT. The genes are TRBV5-1 and TRBJ2-3; the match to TRBD2 covers 7 bases. The V segment lost 4 bases and the J segment 3 bases; nucleotides outside the gene matches: 2. Looked up from germline, CDR1 is SGHRS and CDR2 is YFSETQ. The CDR3 runs 13 residues.

The chain carries TRBV23-1 and TRBJ2-7; D possibly corresponds to TRBD2 (6 bases). TRBV23-1 carries the ORF label, with uncertain function. This CDR3 has 11 residues. The chain's CDR3 is CTGGVTYEQYF. The CDR3 DNA follows: TGCACCGGGGGAGTAACGTACGAGCAGTACTTC.

This clone was seen once. This chain uses TRBV24-1 with TRBJ2-1, with TRBD2 matching over 9 bases. Trimming took 4 bases from V and 8 from J; bases not matched to a gene: 11. This CDR3 contains 16 residues. The germline V gene encodes CDR1 KGHDR and CDR2 SFDVKD. The CDR3 coding sequence is TGTGCCACCAGTGACCCGGGACTAGCAGGGATAGATGAGCAGTTCTTC. It translates to CATSDPGLAGIDEQFF.

The chain combines TRBV4-2 with TRBJ1-2; 11 bases are shared with TRBD1. Trimming cost V 3 bases and J 6 bases; bases outside gene matches: 3. CDR1 and CDR2 (germline): LGHNA, YNFKEQ. The length of the CDR3 is 14 residues. CDR3 nucleotides: TGTGCCAGCAGCCAGGACAGGGGGCTCGATGGCTACACCTTC. It encodes CASSQDRGLDGYTF.

The chain couples TRBV27 to TRBJ2-3; D is unclear. The germline gives CDR1 MNHEY, CDR2 SMNVEV (reference sequence). The CDR3 covers 11 residues. V was clipped by 4 bases and J by 3 bases, with 2 bases between them. CDR3 nucleotides: TGTGCCAGCAGTTCGACAGATACGCAGTATTTT. Protein product: CASSSTDTQYF.

This chain connects TRBV6-5 to TRBJ1-5; D not certain. This CDR3 has 13 amino acids. V was cut by 7 bases and J by 0 bases, with 7 bases left in between. Germline CDR1 is MNHEY and CDR2 is SVGAGI. The chain's CDR3 is CASTIVSNQPQHF. The CDR3 nucleotides are TGTGCCAGCACCATTGTTAGCAATCAGCCCCAGCATTTT.

This chain connects TRBV9 to TRBJ1-2; D is unresolved. The CDR3 has 15 amino acids. The germline V gene encodes CDR1 SGDLS and CDR2 YYNGEE. V was trimmed by 0 bases and J by 2 bases, leaving 11 bases between them. CDR3 in DNA: TGTGCCAGCAGCGTAGCTGACATGCTCAACTATGGCTACACCTTC. Its translation: CASSVADMLNYGYTF.

This clone was detected only once. The CDR3 protein is CASSLVGFDNSPLHF. The CDR3 DNA reads as TGCGCCAGCAGCTTGGTGGGCTTTGATAATTCACCCCTCCACTTT. The chain has TRBV5-1 and TRBJ1-6; no firm D call. CDR1 and CDR2 (germline): SGHRS, YFSETQ. The CDR3 length is 15 residues. V shed 0 bases and J shed 5 bases, with 9 bases lying between them.

The chain carries TRBV5-1 and TRBJ1-5; no clear D. Trimming left V 2 bases short and J 0 bases short, with 9 bases between. The germline gives CDR1 SGHRS, CDR2 YFSETQ. There are 15 residues in the CDR3. The CDR3 is CASSFNGDSNQPQHF. CDR3 coding DNA: TGCGCCAGCAGCTTCAATGGAGATAGCAATCAGCCCCAGCATTTT.

The rearrangement joins TRBV30 to TRBJ1-5, with TRBD1 as a possible D gene (6 bases). Trimming left V 0 bases short and J 5 bases short, with 14 bases between. From germline, CDR1 is GTSNPN and CDR2 SVGIG (reference sequence). The CDR3 is 15 amino acids. The CDR3 here is CAWSVRVGGDQPQHF. DNA for the CDR3: TGTGCCTGGAGTGTACGAGTAGGGGGTGATCAGCCCCAGCATTTT.

The J gene is TRBJ2-7, the V gene TRBV21-1; TRBD2 was called by the table and not checked on the DNA. TRBV21-1 is a documented pseudogene. The CDR3 consists of 14 residues. CDR3 residues: CASSTILAGENKRF. CDR3 coding DNA: TGTGCCAGCAGCACCATACTAGCGGGTGAAAATAAGAGGTTC.

The V gene is TRBV28, the J gene TRBJ2-3, with D perhaps matching TRBD1 (7 bases). The CDR3 has 17 amino acids. Germline V CDR1 and CDR2: MDHEN, SYDVKM. With 2 bases removed from V and 2 bases from J, the gap between germline ends came to 17 bases. CDR3 residues: CASSLGGGAEDTDTQYF. The CDR3 bases are TGTGCCAGCAGTTTAGGAGGGGGCGCCGAGGACACAGATACGCAGTATTTT.